This record covers a single T cell receptor beta chain. The antigen is undetermined. This specimen belongs to a study of Ad26.COV2.S vaccination and SARS-CoV-2 variants. In the study overall: Into the muscle, Ad26.COV2.S was dosed once or twice, 56 days apart. Study-level results: People who got the vaccine had more spike-specific TCR breadth than people who got placebo.

Trimming took 1 base from V and 5 from J; bases not matched to a gene: 8. The CDR3 is 17 amino acids. Germline V lookup: CDR1 SGHDN, CDR2 FVKESK. The treatment denotes: around 19 received Ad26.COV2.S at low or high dose, single or two shots; five or six received placebo; per-sample allocation not given. Samples came from day 63 after the first vaccine or placebo injection. Within Boston, the person who donated was an adult of 18-55 years. Here immunoSEQ multiplex PCR was the method, and the copy in TCRdb shows in-frame clones only, minus some. The table shows fewer than 800,000 clones, with about 89% occurring only once.

The clonotype comes from a person aged 18-65 years who received the Ad26.COV2.S COVID-19 vaccine or a placebo. The chain is built from TRBV14 and TRBJ1-6; 7 nucleotides agree with TRBD1. This sample comprised peripheral blood, obtained in a trial of Ad26.COV2.S vaccine versus placebo. The CDR3 loop is CASSQGYRGTDNSPLHF. CDR3 nucleotides: TGTGCCAGCAGCCAAGGGTACAGGGGAACGGATAATTCACCCCTCCACTTT.